Shown below are 3 T cell receptor beta chains from a single sample sequenced in a study of tumor-infiltrating lymphocytes in primary liver carcinoma. cDNA specific to TCR beta was made from around 470 ng of total RNA, with a constant-region primer employed for priming. Libraries of TCR beta came from three nested multiplex PCR rounds with slightly modified ARM-PCR. The first two PCR rounds, roughly 9 cycles each, used TRBV1-TRBV30 forward primers and a C-beta reverse primer. TCRdb reprocessed the multiplex PCR reads with MiXCR, giving one entry per CDR3 protein. The sample carries 95,000 to 150,000 distinct CDR3 sequences, 65% recorded once. Co-extraction yielded RNA and DNA from around 20-30 mg of unsorted bulk tissue. What was sequenced was liver tumor tissue from sampling region 1. Documented subset: tumor region T1, superior pole. The receptors derive from a woman aged 55-69 years with primary liver carcinoma and hepatitis B virus infection.

With respect to this clonotype: A much larger clone lies a single base off, so this may be a read error. This sequence joins TRBV5-4 and TRBJ2-3, with no clear D. Trimming took off 0 bases at V and 0 bases at J, with 8 bases between the two ends. The CDR3 length is 15 residues. Per the germline V gene, CDR1 is SGHNT and CDR2 is YYREEE (reference sequence). The CDR3 bases are TGTGCCAGCAGCTTGGCGGCACGGAGCACAGATACGCAGTATTTT. Amino acid sequence: CASSLAARSTDTQYF.

This clonotype was seen many times. The chain has TRBV12-3 or TRBV12-4 and TRBJ2-2; possibly TRBD1 for D (6 bases). This CDR3 has 15 residues. V lost 6 bases, J lost 0 bases, and 11 bases lay in between. This CDR3 is CASSYTGPNTGELFF. The CDR3 DNA is TGTGCCAGCAGCTATACAGGGCCGAACACCGGGGAGCTGTTTTTT.

Ten or more counts support this clonotype. V is TRBV14 and J is TRBJ2-7; TRBD2 matches at 9 bases. Germline CDR1 and CDR2: SGHDN and FVKESK. V shed 5 bases and J 2 bases; nucleotides not matched to a gene: 4. This CDR3 spans 14 amino acids. Here the CDR3 reads CASSVQRGAYEQYF. CDR3 nucleotides: TGTGCCAGCAGCGTTCAGCGGGGGGCCTACGAGCAGTACTTC. Looking up the rest from reference TRBV14 and TRBJ2-7 gives the full variable domain: EAGVTQFPSHSVIEKGQTVTLRCDPISGHDNLYWYRRVMGKEIKFLLHFVKESKQDESGMPNNRFLAERTGGTYSTLKVQPAELEDSGVYFCASSVQRGAYEQYFGPGTRLTVT.